These 30 T cell receptor beta chains were sequenced from one sample in a study of blood T cell repertoires in COVID-19 (dated by TCRdb to 2018 to 2020). Preparation of the library involved the immunoSEQ multiplex PCR assay. TCRdb took this table from immuneACCESS and kept in-frame rearrangements with V and J called. Such tables lack part of the clones; where checked against another copy, unresolved V genes explain under half of the gap, and the rest is unexplained. Across this sample there are over 60,000 clones, with approximately 77% seen only once. The ten most abundant clones make up around 30% of the sample. Sequenced input: peripheral blood. The receptors shown here come from a human donor in a cohort sampled during active COVID-19.

V gene TRBV4-1 combines with J gene TRBJ2-7; 12 bases align to TRBD2. CDR3 length: 16 amino acids. The V segment lost 1 base and the J segment 4 bases; nucleotides outside the gene matches: 5. Germline CDR1 is MGHRA and CDR2 is YSYEKL. CDR3 coding DNA: TGCGCCAGCAGCCAAGCAGCTAGCGGGGGGGTTTACGAGCAGTACTTC. Protein sequence: CASSQAASGGVYEQYF.

The chain recombines TRBV7-2 with TRBJ1-3; tentatively, D is TRBD1 (5 bases). V was trimmed by 4 bases and J by 7 bases, leaving 23 bases between them. Germline V gene data show CDR1 as SGHTA and CDR2 as FQGNSA. This CDR3 contains 17 residues. The CDR3 protein is CASSSSPMGRIGNTIYF. In DNA, the CDR3 is TGTGCCAGCAGCTCCTCACCCATGGGGCGCATAGGGAACACCATATATTTT.

The chain joins TRBV5-5 to TRBJ2-2; the match to TRBD1 covers 9 bases. V was clipped by 3 bases and J by 5 bases; unmatched bases: 2. CDR1 and CDR2 (germline): SGHKS, YYEKEE (reference sequence). This CDR3 region has 14 residues. The CDR3 here is CASSWGQGTGELFF. CDR3 DNA sequence: TGTGCCAGCAGCTGGGGACAGGGAACCGGGGAGCTGTTTTTT.

The chain uses TRBV7-2 and TRBJ1-2; 10 nucleotides match TRBD1. Losses at the gene ends were 4 bases for V and 6 bases for J; bases not matched to a gene: 8. The V gene's germline CDR1 is SGHTA and CDR2 FQGNSA. CDR3 size: 15 residues. In DNA form, the CDR3 reads TGTGCCAGCAGCTGGGCCCCCGGGACAGGGGATGGCTACACCTTC. Amino acid sequence: CASSWAPGTGDGYTF.

This clone was picked up a small number of times. The CDR3 sequence: CASSSDQGGNTIYF. The DNA for the CDR3 is TGTGCCAGCAGCTCTGATCAGGGAGGAAACACCATATATTTT. The chain couples TRBV5-4 to TRBJ1-3; possible D gene TRBD1, 5 bases. Per germline, CDR1 SGHNT and CDR2 YYREEE (reference sequence). The V end lost 3 bases, the J end lost 4 bases, and 11 bases lay between the germline ends. This CDR3 has 14 residues. The full variable domain, with the rest looked up from reference TRBV5-4 and TRBJ1-3, is ETGVTQSPTHLIKTRGQQVTLRCSSQSGHNTVSWYQQALGQGPQFIFQYYREEENGRGNFPPRFSGLQFPNYSSELNVNALELDDSALYLCASSSDQGGNTIYFGEGSWLTVV.

Only one count was recorded for this clone. The chain links TRBV7-8 to TRBJ1-2, with D perhaps matching TRBD1 (5 bases). V was cut by 5 bases and J by 1 base, with 11 bases left in between. The CDR3 consists of 14 residues. In germline, CDR1 is SGHVS, CDR2 FQNEAQ. The CDR3 sequence is CASSLTDSNYGYTF. CDR3 sequence (DNA): TGTGCCAGCAGCCTTACAGACAGTAACTATGGCTACACCTTC.

The chain carries TRBV21-1 and TRBJ2-5; the table assigns TRBD2, which was not confirmed against the DNA. TRBV21-1 is flagged as a pseudogene. The CDR3 has 13 amino acids. The DNA of the CDR3 is TGTGCCAGCAGGCCCACGAGGGCAGAGACCCAGTACTTC. Translating it yields CASRPTRAETQYF.

The rearrangement links TRBV3-1 (or the pseudogene TRBV3-2) to TRBJ2-5, with D possibly TRBD1 on 5 matching bases. The CDR3 is made up of 15 amino acids. Trimming left V 4 bases short and J 1 base short, with 13 bases between. Germline assignment: CDR1 LGHDT and CDR2 YNNKEL (reference sequence). The CDR3 bases are TGTGCCAGCAGCCCCCAGGGTGGGTTCCAAGAGACCCAGTACTTC. This codes for CASSPQGGFQETQYF.

The rearrangement joins TRBV5-6 to TRBJ1-4; D might be TRBD1 (6 bases). V was cut by 3 bases and J by 11 bases, with 17 bases left in between. The CDR3 contains 14 residues. The germline V gene has CDR1 SGHDT and CDR2 YYEEEE. The CDR3 DNA is TGTGCCAGCAGCTCAGTGGTTACAGGGAATAAACTGTTTTTT. Translated: CASSSVVTGNKLFF.

The rearrangement links TRBV4-3 to TRBJ2-7, with D perhaps matching TRBD1 (5 bases). V gave up 3 bases and J gave up 1 base, with 7 bases separating them. This CDR3 has 13 amino acids. Germline CDR1 reads LGHNA; CDR2 reads YSLEER. This CDR3 reads CASSHRQSYEQYF. The DNA of the CDR3 is TGCGCCAGCAGCCACCGACAGTCCTACGAGCAGTACTTC.

This sequence joins TRBV19 and TRBJ1-6; tentatively, D is TRBD1 (5 bases). Per germline, CDR1 LNHDA and CDR2 SQIVND (reference sequence). Trimming pared 5 bases from V and 10 bases from J, leaving 18 bases between. This CDR3 region has 15 residues. The CDR3 is CASSASWAGRSPLHF. The DNA of the CDR3 is TGTGCCAGTAGTGCATCCTGGGCAGGGCGGTCACCCCTCCACTTT.

The chain is built from TRBV7-2 and TRBJ1-2; the D is unclear. The CDR3 covers 14 residues. V was pared by 8 bases and J by 6 bases, with 19 bases between. CDR1 is SGHTA and CDR2 is FQGNSA in the germline V gene. DNA of the CDR3: TGTGCCAGCGTCCTTCAGAAGGGAGCGAATGGCTACACCTTC. Translating gives CASVLQKGANGYTF.

The J gene is TRBJ2-3, the V gene TRBV7-9, with a possible D match to TRBD2 (5 bases). Germline CDR1 and CDR2: SEHNR and FQNEAQ (reference sequence). The ends were cut back, 5 bases at V and 0 bases at J, with 12 bases in the middle. The CDR3 has 15 amino acids. The CDR3, as DNA: TGTGCCAGCAGCCCCCCCGGGATTAGCACAGATACGCAGTATTTT. Protein product: CASSPPGISTDTQYF.

This chain joins TRBV5-4 and TRBJ1-4; D unresolved. Looked up from germline, CDR1 is SGHNT and CDR2 is YYREEE (reference sequence). V was cut by 4 bases and J by 7 bases, with 20 bases left in between. The CDR3 length is 16 residues. CDR3 DNA: TGTGCCAGCAGCACGCCTTTAATCGAAGCTGGTGAAAAACTGTTTTTT. Residues: CASSTPLIEAGEKLFF.

This clone was counted between two and nine times. V gene TRBV7-2 combines with J gene TRBJ1-1, with D maybe TRBD1 (6 bases). Trimming stripped 5 bases from V and 3 bases from J, with 10 bases between. CDR3 length equals 13 residues. CDR1 SGHTA and CDR2 FQGNSA come from the germline V gene. CDR3 sequence (DNA): TGTGCCAGCAGCCCGGGGACACACACTGAAGCTTTCTTT. Translating it yields CASSPGTHTEAFF.

J is TRBJ1-4 and V is TRBV5-1, with 9 bases that match TRBD1. V trimming: 4 bases; J trimming: 7 bases; junction bases outside the gene matches: 5. The CDR3 spans 14 residues. The V gene's germline CDR1 is SGHRS and CDR2 YFSETQ. The CDR3 DNA sequence: TGCGCCAGCAGCCCACAGGGGGCCGGTGAAAAACTGTTTTTT. It translates to CASSPQGAGEKLFF.

The chain links TRBV28 to TRBJ2-2; 9 bases map to TRBD2. This CDR3 comprises 20 residues. The V and J ends lost 4 bases and 4 bases, in that order; junction bases with no gene match: 19. Germline V CDR1 and CDR2: MDHEN, SYDVKM. CDR3 protein: CASSSQGGVAGVRSTGELFF. The CDR3 DNA follows: TGTGCCAGCAGTTCCCAGGGGGGGGTAGCGGGAGTACGTAGCACCGGGGAGCTGTTTTTT.

The chain carries TRBV10-1 and TRBJ2-7, with 10 bases identical to TRBD1. Germline-derived CDR1 and CDR2 are WNHNN and SYGVQD (reference sequence). The CDR3 sequence is 16 residues long. Trimming took 8 bases from V and 3 from J; bases not matched to a gene: 13. CDR3 protein: CASSPNRDRGGYEQYF. DNA for the CDR3: TGCGCCAGCTCCCCTAACCGGGACAGGGGAGGCTACGAGCAGTACTTC.

This clone appeared once. This chain joins TRBV7-2 and TRBJ1-5; possibly TRBD1 for D (6 bases). This CDR3 region has 14 residues. CDR1 and CDR2 from the germline V gene are SGHTA and FQGNSA. Trimming stripped 3 bases from V and 5 bases from J, with 11 bases between. The CDR3 DNA reads as TGTGCCAGCAGCTTGAGGGGGGGAGATCAGCCCCAGCATTTT. This codes for CASSLRGGDQPQHF.

This chain uses TRBV11-2 with TRBJ1-1; D may be TRBD1 (5 bases). V was clipped by 5 bases and J by 4 bases, with 11 bases between them. Looked up from germline, CDR1 is SGHAT and CDR2 is FQNNGV. There are 13 residues in the CDR3. The CDR3 sequence is CASSITRGTEAFF. Here the CDR3 DNA reads TGTGCCAGCAGCATCACAAGGGGCACTGAAGCTTTCTTT.

The chain joins TRBV7-8 to TRBJ2-2, with D tentatively TRBD1 (6 bases). Trimming cost V 3 bases and J 4 bases, with 9 bases left between them. The V gene's germline CDR1 is SGHVS and CDR2 FQNEAQ. CDR3 size: 14 residues. CDR3 residues: CASSLVRGTGELFF. The CDR3 DNA follows: TGTGCCAGCAGCTTGGTCAGGGGCACCGGGGAGCTGTTTTTT. The full variable domain, with the rest looked up from reference TRBV7-8 and TRBJ2-2, is GAGVSQSPRYKVAKRGQDVALRCDPISGHVSLFWYQQALGQGPEFLTYFQNEAQLDKSGLPSDRFFAERPEGSVSTLKIQRTQQEDSAVYLCASSLVRGTGELFFGEGSRLTVL.

This CDR3 reads CASSQPRASGRNEQFF. CDR3 nucleotides: TGCGCCAGCAGCCAACCCCGGGCTAGCGGGAGGAATGAGCAGTTCTTC. The rearrangement joins TRBV4-1 to TRBJ2-1; TRBD2 matches at 11 bases. Germline loops: CDR1 MGHRA, CDR2 YSYEKL. Trimming cost V 2 bases and J 7 bases; bases outside gene matches: 7. CDR3 length: 16 amino acids.

A single count supports this clone. J is TRBJ2-3 and V is TRBV7-2; no reliable D call. V lost 7 bases to trimming and J lost 1 base, with 15 bases between them. The CDR3 runs to 15 residues. CDR1 is SGHTA, CDR2 FQGNSA, per germline. DNA for the CDR3: TGTGCCAGCACCCCCACGGGTGCCCGCACAGATACGCAGTATTTT. This codes for CASTPTGARTDTQYF.

J is TRBJ1-5 and V is TRBV5-5; 10 bases map to TRBD1. Germline-derived CDR1 and CDR2 are SGHKS and YYEKEE (reference sequence). V dropped 0 bases and J dropped 3; count of bases not matched to a gene: 3. The length of the CDR3 is 16 residues. The CDR3 is CASSLAGTGDNQPQHF. The CDR3 DNA reads TGTGCCAGCAGCTTGGCGGGGACAGGGGACAATCAGCCCCAGCATTTT.

V and J are TRBV12-3 or TRBV12-4 and TRBJ1-5; a weak D match, TRBD1 (5 bases). Trimming cost V 5 bases and J 11 bases, with 13 bases left between them. This CDR3 has 12 residues. The CDR3 DNA is TGTGCCAGCAGTAAGGGGCTGGGGACCCAGCATTTT. Its protein is CASSKGLGTQHF.

V gene TRBV9 combines with J gene TRBJ2-6; 10 bases agree with TRBD1. V dropped 3 bases and J dropped 0; count of bases not matched to a gene: 6. Germline lookup yields CDR1 SGDLS and CDR2 YYNGEE. This CDR3 is 18 amino acids long. The CDR3 DNA reads as TGTGCCAGCAGCGGAGGGACAGGGGTATACTCTGGGGCCAACGTCCTGACTTTC. Translating gives CASSGGTGVYSGANVLTF.

In this sample, this clone turned up a few times. V is TRBV6-6 and J is TRBJ2-3; TRBD2 aligns across 8 bases. The CDR3 is 14 residues long. Germline lookup yields CDR1 MNHNY and CDR2 SVGAGI (reference sequence). V was pared by 6 bases and J by 1 base, with 3 bases of the junction left unmatched. For the CDR3, the DNA is TGTGCCAGCAGCTCGGGAGGGGGCACAGATACGCAGTATTTT. This translates into CASSSGGGTDTQYF.

The chain uses TRBV29-1 and TRBJ1-3; possibly TRBD1 for D (5 bases). Trimming pared 6 bases from V and 10 bases from J, leaving 13 bases between. The CDR3 is made up of 11 amino acids. The germline V gene has CDR1 SQVTM and CDR2 ANQGSEA. The CDR3 is CSVHLEGTIYF. The CDR3 DNA follows: TGCAGCGTCCACCTGGAGGGGACCATATATTTT.

The chain links TRBV6-2 or TRBV6-3 to TRBJ1-4, with a tentative D call TRBD1 (5 bases). V gave up 2 bases and J gave up 5 bases, with 15 bases separating them. In germline, CDR1 is MNHEY, CDR2 SVGEGT. The CDR3 loop spans 16 amino acids. CDR3 sequence: CASSYTDTPPNEKLFF. The DNA of the CDR3 is TGTGCCAGCAGTTACACGGACACCCCTCCGAATGAAAAACTGTTTTTT.

The DNA for the CDR3 is TGTGCCACCAGGACAGGGGGAATTGGAAACACCATATATTTT. It codes for CATRTGGIGNTIYF. The rearrangement joins TRBV6-5 to TRBJ1-3; 10 bases are a match to TRBD1. V trimming: 10 bases; J trimming: 3 bases; junction bases outside the gene matches: 6. Germline V gene data show CDR1 as MNHEY and CDR2 as SVGAGI. CDR3 size: 14 residues.